This entry lists 32 T cell receptor beta chains sequenced from one sample in a study of T cells in Graves' hyperthyroidism and ophthalmopathy. Amplified TCR beta CDR3 regions came from RNA transcripts. In the first-round RT-PCR of the TCR CDR3, the HTBI primer set was used. TCRdb reprocessed the multiplex PCR reads with MiXCR, giving one entry per CDR3 protein. The table includes some 700,000 distinct CDR3 sequences, roughly 17% detected once. The sample taken for sequencing was blood. The receptor source for this set is a man aged 45-60 years with Graves' hyperthyroidism.

The rearrangement joins TRBV5-1 to TRBJ2-7; 12 bases are shared with TRBD2. The CDR3 is 16 residues long. V was pared by 0 bases and J by 7 bases, with 8 bases of the junction left unmatched. Per the germline V gene, CDR1 is SGHRS and CDR2 is YFSETQ. The CDR3 protein is CASSLGVGLAGEEQYF. The CDR3 DNA follows: TGCGCCAGCAGCTTGGGCGTGGGACTAGCGGGTGAAGAGCAGTACTTC.

The sample holds a few counts of this clonotype. The V gene is TRBV19, the J gene TRBJ1-6, with D perhaps TRBD1 (6 bases). Germline V CDR1 and CDR2: LNHDA, SQIVND (reference sequence). Trimming cost V 5 bases and J 14 bases, with 19 bases left between them. CDR3 length equals 14 residues. CDR3 coding DNA: TGTGCCAGTAGTTCGGCAGGGGCCGCCCGAACCCTCCACTTT. Translation gives CASSSAGAARTLHF.

Comments on this clonotype: A much larger clone lies one base from this, so it may be a read error. This chain joins TRBV28 and TRBJ2-7; possibly TRBD1 or TRBD2 for D (5 bases each). Trimming shortened V by 8 bases and J by 5 bases, and 10 bases separated the two germline ends. This CDR3 region has 11 residues. Looked up from germline, CDR1 is MDHEN and CDR2 is SYDVKM. CDR3 region: CASVGDDEQYF. As DNA, the CDR3 is TGTGCCAGCGTTGGGGACGACGAGCAGTACTTC.

V and J are TRBV28 and TRBJ1-1; perhaps TRBD1 as D (5 bases). CDR3 size: 14 residues. V gave up 3 bases and J gave up 5 bases, with 13 bases separating them. CDR1 is MDHEN and CDR2 is SYDVKM in the germline V gene. CDR3 region: CASSLGPHGTEAFF. The DNA of the CDR3 is TGTGCCAGCAGTTTGGGACCCCATGGGACTGAAGCTTTCTTT.

This clonotype was detected ten times or more. One end of the junction fails to match germline, which may point to a read error. The chain couples TRBV2 to TRBJ2-3; D is undetermined. CDR1 is SNHLY and CDR2 is FYNNEI in the germline V gene. The CDR3 loop spans 12 amino acids. The CDR3 nucleotides are TGTGCCAGCAGGGAAGTGACAGATACGCAGTATTTT. Translation: CASREVTDTQYF.

This chain joins TRBV29-1 and TRBJ1-1; a weak D match, TRBD1 (6 bases). This CDR3 region has 14 residues. V gave up 7 bases and J gave up 1 base, with 16 bases separating them. The germline CDR1 and CDR2 sequences are SQVTM and ANQGSEA. CDR3 protein: CSAVQGAGNTEAFF. The CDR3 coding sequence is TGCAGCGCCGTACAGGGAGCCGGGAACACTGAAGCTTTCTTT.

The sample holds many counts of this clonotype. The chain combines TRBV20-1 with TRBJ2-7, with D hard to call. Germline lookup yields CDR1 DFQATT and CDR2 SNEGSKA (reference sequence). The CDR3 loop spans 14 amino acids. V was cut by 3 bases and J by 3 bases, with 15 bases left in between. The CDR3 nucleotides read TGCAGTGCTAGCGAAGACGTTTCCAACTACGAGCAGTACTTC. Translation gives CSASEDVSNYEQYF.

This clonotype came up a few times. The chain employs TRBV5-1 and TRBJ1-1; D ambiguous. Between the trimmed V and J ends, which lost 1 base and 3 bases, there was a span of 16 bases. This CDR3 has 16 amino acids. Germline V CDR1 and CDR2: SGHRS, YFSETQ. DNA for the CDR3: TGCGCCAGCAGCTTGACGGCCTTTGGGTTCTACACTGAAGCTTTCTTT. Its protein is CASSLTAFGFYTEAFF. The whole variable domain, remainder taken from reference TRBV5-1 and TRBJ1-1, is KAGVTQTPRYLIKTRGQQVTLSCSPISGHRSVSWYQQTPGQGLQFLFEYFSETQRNKGNFPGRFSGRQFSNSRSEMNVSTLELGDSALYLCASSLTAFGFYTEAFFGQGTRLTVV.

This clonotype occurred a few times. V usage is TRBV5-1 and J usage is TRBJ1-2; D might be TRBD1 (5 bases). Germline CDR1 SGHRS, CDR2 YFSETQ. This CDR3 has 14 amino acids. Trimming took 4 bases from V and 0 from J, leaving 10 bases between them. The DNA for the CDR3 is TGCGCCAGCAGCCCGACAGCCCCTAACTATGGCTACACCTTC. Its translation is CASSPTAPNYGYTF.

At least ten counts were recorded for this clonotype. The chain joins TRBV7-2 to TRBJ2-1, with TRBD2 matching over 11 bases. The CDR3 runs to 15 residues. Germline trimming cut 7 bases from V and 5 bases from J; bases unmatched to any gene: 7. Germline V lookup: CDR1 SGHTA, CDR2 FQGNSA. The DNA for the CDR3 is TGTGCCAGCACCTTCGGGACTAGCGGCAACAATGAGCAGTTCTTC. Protein product: CASTFGTSGNNEQFF. Filled out from reference TRBV7-2 and TRBJ2-1, the complete variable domain reads GAGVSQSPSNKVTEKGKDVELRCDPISGHTALYWYRQSLGQGLEFLIYFQGNSAPDKSGLPSDRFSAERTGGSVSTLTIQRTQQEDSAVYLCASTFGTSGNNEQFFGPGTRLTVL.

The V and J genes are TRBV20-1 and TRBJ1-2; D is undetermined. The CDR3 runs 15 residues. V lost 0 bases, J lost 3 bases, and 14 bases lay in between. Germline loops: CDR1 DFQATT, CDR2 SNEGSKA (reference sequence). The CDR3 spells CSARDPRSADYGYTF. DNA of the CDR3: TGCAGTGCTAGAGACCCGCGGTCAGCTGACTATGGCTACACCTTC.

The chain links TRBV4-1 to TRBJ2-2; D is possibly TRBD1 (5 bases). The germline V gene encodes CDR1 MGHRA and CDR2 YSYEKL. The V end lost 1 base, the J end lost 1 base, and 10 bases lay between the germline ends. This CDR3 comprises 16 residues. The CDR3 sequence is CASSQVGQGNTGELFF. CDR3 DNA: TGCGCCAGCAGCCAAGTAGGGCAGGGGAACACCGGGGAGCTGTTTTTT.

CDR3 DNA: TGTGCCACCAGCAGAGTGCAGGGGGCAGAAAAACTGTTTTTT. This sequence encodes CATSRVQGAEKLFF. The chain combines TRBV15 with TRBJ1-4, with 8 bases identical to TRBD1. The V segment lost 1 base and the J segment 8 bases; nucleotides outside the gene matches: 3. This CDR3 is built from 14 residues. CDR1 is LNHNV, CDR2 YYDKDF, per germline (reference sequence). The full variable domain, completed using reference TRBV15 and TRBJ1-4, is DAMVIQNPRYQVTQFGKPVTLSCSQTLNHNVMYWYQQKSSQAPKLLFHYYDKDFNNEADTPDNFQSRRPNTSFCFLDIRSPGLGDTAMYLCATSRVQGAEKLFFGSGTQLSVL.

The chain links TRBV30 to TRBJ2-3; D is tentatively TRBD1 or TRBD2 (5 bases each). V was shortened by 4 bases and J by 0 bases, with 14 bases between the two germline ends. This CDR3 is built from 15 residues. Germline V CDR1 and CDR2: GTSNPN, SVGIG (reference sequence). CDR3 sequence (DNA): TGTGCCTGGATACCGTGGGGGTCTAGCACAGATACGCAGTATTTT. Protein product: CAWIPWGSSTDTQYF.

This rearrangement joins TRBV19 to TRBJ1-1; 7 bases fit TRBD1. The CDR3 runs to 15 residues. Trimming removed 1 base from V and 2 bases from J; junction bases left unmatched: 4. Germline CDR1 LNHDA, CDR2 SQIVND (reference sequence). The CDR3 is CASSIVTGANTEAFF. The CDR3 bases are TGTGCCAGTAGTATAGTAACAGGGGCCAACACTGAAGCTTTCTTT.

This clonotype was counted a single time. V gene TRBV13 combines with J gene TRBJ2-7, with 9 bases lining up with TRBD1. The ends lost 3 bases at V and 1 base at J; junction bases unmatched: 10. The V gene's germline CDR1 is PRHDT and CDR2 FYEKMQ (reference sequence). There are 17 residues in the CDR3. The CDR3 loop reads CASSLDQTGQGSYEQYF. The CDR3, as DNA: TGTGCCAGCAGCTTGGACCAAACGGGACAGGGATCCTACGAGCAGTACTTC.

This clonotype turned up a few times. The chain recombines TRBV4-1 with TRBJ1-5; no definite D call. The CDR3 is made up of 16 amino acids. V was clipped by 5 bases and J by 8 bases, with 22 bases between them. Germline-derived CDR1 and CDR2 are MGHRA and YSYEKL. CDR3 nucleotide sequence: TGCGCCAGCAGCAAATTTAGGACGGGCAGCGGGGAGCCCCAGCATTTT. It yields the protein CASSKFRTGSGEPQHF.

This clonotype showed up many times. The V call is TRBV6-2 or TRBV6-3, the J call TRBJ1-5; D is uncertain. Looked up from germline, CDR1 is MNHEY and CDR2 is SVGEGT. The CDR3 is 18 residues long. Trimming left V 2 bases short and J 1 base short, with 18 bases between. CDR3 in DNA: TGTGCCAGCAGTTACCCTCGTGGTGGTCGGGGAAGCAATCAGCCCCAGCATTTT. Translation gives CASSYPRGGRGSNQPQHF.

The chain links TRBV3-1 to TRBJ2-1, with 16 bases fitting TRBD2. Trimming cost V 5 bases and J 5 bases; bases outside gene matches: 3. Per germline, CDR1 LGHDT and CDR2 YNNKEL (reference sequence). The CDR3 is 16 residues long. CDR3 coding DNA: TGTGCCAGCAGCGGGACTAGCGGGAGGGGGGACAATGAGCAGTTCTTC. Translating gives CASSGTSGRGDNEQFF.

V and J are TRBV10-3 and TRBJ2-1; D not resolved. V was clipped by 6 bases and J by 0 bases, with 18 bases between them. This CDR3 has 17 amino acids. Per germline, CDR1 ENHRY and CDR2 SYGVKD. In nucleotides, the CDR3 is TGTGCCATCAGGCCCGACCGACCCTTCAGCTCCTACAATGAGCAGTTCTTC. It specifies CAIRPDRPFSSYNEQFF.

The chain couples TRBV27 to TRBJ2-3, with 7 bases that match TRBD2. Germline lookup yields CDR1 MNHEY and CDR2 SMNVEV (reference sequence). CDR3 length: 16 amino acids. Trimming cost V 4 bases and J 0 bases; bases outside gene matches: 7. In nucleotides, the CDR3 is TGTGCCAGCAGTTCGGGGGGTGCCGTCAGCACAGATACGCAGTATTTT. Translation: CASSSGGAVSTDTQYF.

The rearrangement joins TRBV12-3 or TRBV12-4 to TRBJ2-1, with 10 nucleotides matching TRBD1. This CDR3 region has 16 residues. Trimming cost V 6 bases and J 5 bases; bases outside gene matches: 10. For the CDR3, the DNA is TGTGCCAGCAGCAAGGCGGGACAGGGGTTGAACAATGAGCAGTTCTTC. Translating it yields CASSKAGQGLNNEQFF.

The V and J genes are TRBV19 and TRBJ2-5; maybe TRBD2 (6 bases). The germline gives CDR1 LNHDA, CDR2 SQIVND (reference sequence). Trimming pared 2 bases from V and 0 bases from J, leaving 13 bases between. The CDR3 runs to 16 residues. CDR3 in amino acids: CASSIWAGSDQETQYF. The CDR3 DNA reads as TGTGCCAGTAGTATATGGGCGGGATCGGACCAAGAGACCCAGTACTTC. The full variable domain, in which reference TRBV19 and TRBJ2-5 provide the parts outside the CDR3, is DGGITQSPKYLFRKEGQNVTLSCEQNLNHDAMYWYRQDPGQGLRLIYYSQIVNDFQKGDIAEGYSVSREKKESFPLTVTSAQKNPTAFYLCASSIWAGSDQETQYFGPGTRLLVL.

This clonotype was recorded many times. This rearrangement joins TRBV12-3 or TRBV12-4 to TRBJ1-6, with TRBD1 matching 7 bases. J lost 2 bases, V lost 1 base, and 2 bases had no gene match. The CDR3 is made up of 16 amino acids. For the CDR3, the DNA is TGTGCCAGCAGTTTAGAGGGGGCTGCCTATAATTCACCCCTCCACTTT. Its protein is CASSLEGAAYNSPLHF.

This clonotype was observed many times. The V and J genes are TRBV12-3 or TRBV12-4 and TRBJ2-7; D is uncertain. CDR3 length: 14 residues. Deletions cut 4 bases from V and 0 bases from J, with 10 bases between. Here the CDR3 DNA reads TGTGCCAGCAGTTGGACCGCTCACTCCTACGAGCAGTACTTC. Its protein product is CASSWTAHSYEQYF.

This clonotype was found many times. The rearrangement links TRBV28 to TRBJ1-1; D is unclear. V lost 10 bases and J 3 bases, leaving 18 bases between the germline ends. Germline-derived CDR1 and CDR2 are MDHEN and SYDVKM. This CDR3 comprises 14 residues. In DNA, the CDR3 is TGTGCCACCCACAAAGGCAAATTACACACTGAAGCTTTCTTT. It yields the protein CATHKGKLHTEAFF.

This clonotype was observed a handful of times. The rearrangement links TRBV11-2 to TRBJ2-5, with D uncertain. The CDR3 loop spans 13 amino acids. Trimming cost V 5 bases and J 5 bases, with 12 bases left between them. Germline-derived CDR1 and CDR2 are SGHAT and FQNNGV. The CDR3 spells CASSPPLFETQYF. Here the CDR3 DNA reads TGTGCCAGCAGCCCCCCGTTATTCGAGACCCAGTACTTC.

This clonotype was observed at least ten times. The V gene is TRBV2, the J gene TRBJ2-1; TRBD1 matches at 8 bases. V lost 8 bases and J lost 2; bases outside the gene matches: 2. CDR1 SNHLY and CDR2 FYNNEI come from the germline V gene. This CDR3 is 13 amino acids long. DNA of the CDR3: TGTGCCAGCTCAGGGGGCGCCTACAATGAGCAGTTCTTC. Translated: CASSGGAYNEQFF. Looking up the rest from reference TRBV2 and TRBJ2-1 gives the full variable domain: EPEVTQTPSHQVTQMGQEVILRCVPISNHLYFYWYRQILGQKVEFLVSFYNNEISEKSEIFDDQFSVERPDGSNFTLKIRSTKLEDSAMYFCASSGGAYNEQFFGPGTRLTVL.

This rearrangement joins TRBV11-2 to TRBJ1-1, with a weak D call TRBD1 (5 bases). From germline, CDR1 is SGHAT and CDR2 FQNNGV. The CDR3 loop spans 13 amino acids. V was cut by 7 bases and J by 5 bases, with 14 bases left in between. CDR3: CASKIGWGTEAFF. The DNA of the CDR3 is TGTGCCAGCAAGATAGGGTGGGGGACTGAAGCTTTCTTT.

This clonotype occurred a few times. This chain uses TRBV19 with TRBJ2-3; D is perhaps TRBD1 (6 bases). This CDR3 contains 14 residues. V was trimmed by 4 bases and J by 3 bases, leaving 11 bases between them. Germline loops: CDR1 LNHDA, CDR2 SQIVND (reference sequence). For the CDR3, the DNA is TGTGCCAGTAGTAAAGGACAGTATACAGATACGCAGTATTTT. Its protein is CASSKGQYTDTQYF.

This clonotype has just a few counts. As DNA, the CDR3 is TGTGCCAGTTTGGACAGGGAGTTCGATGAGCAGTTCTTC. Translation gives CASLDREFDEQFF. The rearrangement links TRBV19 to TRBJ2-1, with TRBD1 identical over 8 bases. V shed 8 bases and J 8 bases; nucleotides not matched to a gene: 8. Germline V gene data show CDR1 as LNHDA and CDR2 as SQIVND (reference sequence). This CDR3 region has 13 residues.

The chain joins TRBV10-3 to TRBJ1-5, with no clear D. V lost 2 bases, J lost 4 bases, and 3 bases lay in between. CDR1 is ENHRY, CDR2 SYGVKD, per germline. The CDR3 is 12 amino acids. The CDR3 sequence is CAISEGNQPQHF. The DNA of the CDR3 is TGTGCCATCAGTGAGGGAAATCAGCCCCAGCATTTT.